This TCR beta chain is drawn from a study of cytomegalovirus exposure and HLA in healthy donors. Study at large: The use of the same platform for the 120 validation repertoires and the roughly 700 first-cohort repertoires was reported by a later analysis.

Findings of the study overall: Overall, around 160 TCR beta chains were annotated as cytomegalovirus-associated.

Comment on this clone: Its target is not known.

TCRdb keeps only in-frame clones here, not all; method: immunoSEQ multiplex PCR. This repertoire shows 110,000 or so clones, more than 85% found once; its top ten account for 3% to 4%. The source is a woman aged 18-29 years in good health and CMV-seropositive. What was sequenced was PBMCs.

The CDR3: CASSLAQRGNTEAFF. CDR3 bases: TGCGCCAGCAGCTTGGCCCAACGGGGTAACACTGAAGCTTTCTTT. The chain has TRBV5-1 and TRBJ1-1, with no clear D. CDR1 SGHRS and CDR2 YFSETQ come from the germline V gene. Trimming removed 0 bases at V and 2 bases at J, with 11 bases between. The CDR3 totals 15 residues. The full variable domain, completed using reference TRBV5-1 and TRBJ1-1, is KAGVTQTPRYLIKTRGQQVTLSCSPISGHRSVSWYQQTPGQGLQFLFEYFSETQRNKGNFPGRFSGRQFSNSRSEMNVSTLELGDSALYLCASSLAQRGNTEAFFGQGTRLTVV.